This T cell receptor (beta chain) was sequenced for a study of beta chain features in type 1 diabetes listed by TCRdb under 2018. General notes on the study: Mean age, gender distribution, total cell number and subset yield did not differ between patients and healthy donors. Across all samples, roughly 110,000,000 sorted cells were examined, and cell number per subset correlated strongly with RNA yield. The study compared the TCRB repertoires of sorted circulating CD4+ T cell subsets in recently diagnosed type 1 diabetes patients with those in matched healthy donors. Regulatory and stem cell-like memory subsets were obtained from only 8 patients and roughly eight healthy donors, while naive and central memory subsets were obtained from all 30 or so donors.

On this clone: Its antigen is currently not known. Within one base of it there is no much larger clone, and no base qualities were kept.

General conclusions and limits of the study: Patients with type 1 diabetes made fewer insertions and deleted more nucleotides at VDJ recombination sites, implying thymic rearrangement abnormalities. Type 1 diabetes patients showed a moderate but significant shortening of TCRB CDR3 length in all four CD4+ subsets. The naive, central memory and regulatory TCRB repertoires appeared to resemble one another more closely among patients than among healthy donors. PCR may preferentially amplify shorter templates, but because patient and control samples were amplified and corrected together, any resulting skew would affect both groups equally. Because cDNA rather than genomic DNA was sequenced, highly expressing activated cells could have been over-represented, although no difference in activation and CD3 levels was found between groups. HLA sub-analyses involved small numbers of individuals, so any influence of HLA type on TCRB rearrangement remained unresolved.

Each donor gave one peripheral blood draw, averaging approximately 0.12 L, which was collected into heparinised tubes. Using a panel that included CD45RO, CCR7, CD25, CD127, CD95 and CD27, naive, central memory, regulatory and stem cell-like memory CD4+ T cells were sorted on a BD FACSAria II. All sorted populations exceeded 95% purity. PBMCs were separated immediately by Lymphoprep density gradient centrifugation and were stained directly, without being cultured. To minimize batch effects, samples were stained and sorted in pairs, one healthy donor with one patient per experiment. The High Capacity cDNA Reverse Transcription Kit was used to reverse transcribe all of the isolated RNA, meaning that expressed TCRB transcripts were what got sequenced. Deep immunoSEQ sequencing was performed on naive, central memory and regulatory T cell samples, with an average of about 4 million total reads per sample. After sorted cells were lysed in RLT buffer, RNA was extracted with DNase-treated RNeasy Micro or Mini kits, with the choice depending on cell number. Each cell subset was processed on its own to prevent cross-contamination, while patient and healthy donor samples were processed together. The immunoSEQ multiplex PCR was used to amplify TCRB sequences from cDNA, generating 87-bp fragments that spanned the CDR3 region. Sequencing of the amplicons was performed on the Illumina HiSeq platform. From the authors' description of their analysis: PCR bias was corrected computationally using synthetic template baselines, and reads within Hamming distance 2 were collapsed, with unmergeable singletons discarded. Reads were aligned against IMGT to assign V, D and J genes, CDR3 length and insertions or deletions at six rearrangement sites. Within each subset, clonotype counts were normalized to sorted cell number, and only after that were true diversity and Gini coefficients computed with the tcR R package. The overlap coefficient, calculated on TCRB nucleotide sequences, was used to measure repertoire sharing. TCRdb carries this immuneACCESS record with in-frame sequences only. Its versions omit some clonotypes, under half of them owing to an unresolved V gene in the studies checked, with the rest unexplained. The DNA was the basis for D and trimming; V, J and clone size are from that table. The sample table holds more than 300,000 clones, of which around a tenth were seen once. The ten largest account for about 0.6% of the sample.

The germline V gene supplies CDR1 SGDLS and CDR2 YYNGEE. Trimming leaves V shorter by 4 bases and J shorter by 3 bases, with the junction holding 18 bases beyond the gene matches. Counted from cysteine to phenylalanine, this CDR3 has 18 amino acids. Left in the record is the CDR3 DNA by itself, 54 bases read in frame from the first base. The sample taken for sequencing was central memory CD4+ T cells from blood. Recombination linked TRBV9 to TRBJ2-7, with 8 bases in between that match TRBD2. This sequence was found in a man aged 25-40 years with type 1 diabetes. The CDR3 reads CASSPGLLRLTSGYEQYF. The sequence in DNA is TGTGCCAGCAGCCCCGGCCTCCTCCGCCTCACTAGCGGCTACGAGCAGTACTTC.